Presented here are 14 T cell receptor beta chains from one specimen sequenced in a study of T cells in Graves' hyperthyroidism and ophthalmopathy. Authors of the study amplified TCR beta CDR3 regions from RNA transcripts. TCR CDR3 regions were first amplified by RT-PCR with HTBI primers. TCRdb re-called the multiplex PCR reads through MiXCR, storing one row per CDR3 protein. The sample records hundreds of thousands of distinct CDR3 sequences, 13% to 15% being singletons. The sample consisted of blood. The receptors shown here come from a woman aged 45-65 years with Graves' ophthalmopathy.

This clonotype was counted ten times or more. The chain has TRBV28 and TRBJ2-2; TRBD2 matches at 11 bases. CDR3 length: 16 amino acids. The trim removed 7 bases at V and 7 bases at J, leaving 11 bases unmatched. CDR1 is MDHEN and CDR2 is SYDVKM in the germline V gene. CDR3 sequence reads: CASTGTSGPRGGELFF. For the CDR3, the DNA is TGTGCCAGCACCGGGACTAGCGGACCCCGGGGCGGGGAGCTGTTTTTT.

This clonotype showed up many times. The chain couples TRBV18 to TRBJ2-1; weak D call: TRBD2 (5 bases). The V and J ends lost 1 base and 4 bases respectively, with 17 bases between them. Germline CDR1 is KGHSH and CDR2 is LQKENI. The CDR3 extends over 17 amino acids. The CDR3 reads CASSPLLGSSSYNEQFF. As DNA, the CDR3 is TGTGCCAGCTCACCACTGCTAGGGAGTTCCTCGTACAATGAGCAGTTCTTC.

The J gene is TRBJ2-7, the V gene TRBV7-2, with 13 nucleotides matching TRBD2. The CDR3 has 18 amino acids. Looked up from germline, CDR1 is SGHTA and CDR2 is FQGNSA. V lost 5 bases, J lost 0 bases, and 10 bases stayed unmatched. The CDR3 nucleotides are TGTGCCAGCAGCATGGGACTAGCGGGGCCCCCATACTCCTACGAGCAGTACTTC. This sequence encodes CASSMGLAGPPYSYEQYF.

This clonotype was counted many times. The genes are TRBV7-9 and TRBJ2-7, with TRBD2 as a possible D gene (5 bases). This CDR3 has 12 residues. With 3 bases removed from V and 8 bases from J, the gap between germline ends came to 11 bases. The germline V gene encodes CDR1 SEHNR and CDR2 FQNEAQ (reference sequence). In DNA, the CDR3 is TGTGCCAGCAGCTTGGTCGGGGTCAAGCAGTACTTC. Translating gives CASSLVGVKQYF.

This clonotype has more than one count but fewer than ten. The genes are TRBV27 and TRBJ2-7; tentatively, D is TRBD1 or TRBD2 (5 bases each). The V end was cut by 3 bases, the J end by 6 bases, with 12 bases between. CDR1 and CDR2 (germline): MNHEY, SMNVEV (reference sequence). The CDR3 length is 13 residues. CDR3 bases: TGTGCCAGCAGTTTGATGGGGGTGGGCGAGCAGTACTTC. Translation gives CASSLMGVGEQYF.

This clonotype has a handful of counts. V is TRBV9 and J is TRBJ1-1; 8 nucleotides align to TRBD1. Germline V gene data show CDR1 as SGDLS and CDR2 as YYNGEE. Trimming at V came to 4 bases and at J to 5 bases, leaving 4 bases not matched to a gene. This CDR3 comprises 13 residues. CDR3 DNA sequence: TGTGCCAGCAGCACACGACAGGGGACTGAAGCTTTCTTT. Residues: CASSTRQGTEAFF. Based on the CDR3 plus reference TRBV9 and TRBJ1-1, the full variable domain is DSGVTQTPKHLITATGQRVTLRCSPRSGDLSVYWYQQSLDQGLQFLIQYYNGEERAKGNILERFSAQQFPDLHSELNLSSLELGDSALYFCASSTRQGTEAFFGQGTRLTVV.

This clonotype showed up many times. The genes are TRBV5-4 and TRBJ2-1, with TRBD2 identical over 13 bases. The CDR3 spans 16 residues. V shed 4 bases, J shed 10 bases, and the junction held 11 bases outside the gene matches. Germline V gene sequence: CDR1 SGHNT, CDR2 YYREEE (reference sequence). The CDR3 nucleotides read TGTGCCAGCAGCACCTACTTAGGACTAGCGGGAGACGAGCAGTTCTTC. It encodes CASSTYLGLAGDEQFF.

The table lists this clonotype with many counts. This chain joins TRBV28 and TRBJ2-7; TRBD2 agrees at 8 bases. CDR1 and CDR2 from the germline V gene are MDHEN and SYDVKM. CDR3 length equals 15 residues. V dropped 3 bases and J dropped 3; count of bases not matched to a gene: 7. CDR3 protein: CASSLKGTRYYEQYF. CDR3 DNA: TGTGCCAGCAGTTTGAAAGGGACTAGATACTACGAGCAGTACTTC.

The V call is TRBV6-1, the J call TRBJ2-7; D perhaps matches TRBD2 (6 bases). CDR1 and CDR2 (germline): MNHNS, SASEGT. The CDR3 contains 17 residues. The ends were cut back, 2 bases at V and 7 bases at J, with 24 bases in the middle. The CDR3 sequence: CASSEFSGGTEYEEQYF. DNA of the CDR3: TGTGCCAGCAGTGAATTTTCCGGCGGGACTGAATACGAAGAGCAGTACTTC.

The V call is TRBV5-1, the J call TRBJ2-3; weak D call: TRBD2 (5 bases). Germline lookup yields CDR1 SGHRS and CDR2 YFSETQ. Trimming removed 5 bases at V and 4 bases at J, with 23 bases between. CDR3 length: 17 amino acids. CDR3 region: CASSPPPGIQTPDTQYF. In DNA form, the CDR3 reads TGCGCCAGCAGTCCTCCGCCCGGGATTCAAACCCCAGATACGCAGTATTTT.

This clonotype was counted between two and nine times. This rearrangement joins TRBV7-8 to TRBJ1-5; D ambiguous. Per germline, CDR1 SGHVS and CDR2 FQNEAQ. The CDR3 sequence is 12 residues long. Deletions cut 5 bases from V and 3 bases from J, with 5 bases between. Here the CDR3 reads CASSGPNQPQHF. For the CDR3, the DNA is TGTGCCAGCAGCGGTCCCAATCAGCCCCAGCATTTT.

This clonotype was recorded many times. This chain uses TRBV6-1 with TRBJ2-2; no reliable D call. Germline assignment: CDR1 MNHNS and CDR2 SASEGT. The CDR3 has 13 amino acids. V shed 5 bases and J shed 4 bases, with 8 bases lying between them. The CDR3 bases are TGTGCCAGCAGTCCGACTTTCACCGGGGAGCTGTTTTTT. Translating it yields CASSPTFTGELFF.

This clonotype was seen a handful of times. This chain links TRBV10-3 with TRBJ2-7; tentative D call: TRBD2 (6 bases). Germline V gene sequence: CDR1 ENHRY, CDR2 SYGVKD. Trimming took 4 bases from V and 5 from J, leaving 12 bases between them. The CDR3 is 13 residues long. The CDR3 loop reads CAISVGRGDEQYF. CDR3 DNA sequence: TGTGCCATCAGTGTGGGCCGCGGGGACGAGCAGTACTTC.

The chain is built from TRBV18 and TRBJ1-3, with D hard to call. The V and J ends lost 5 bases and 5 bases respectively, with 7 bases between them. In germline, CDR1 is KGHSH, CDR2 LQKENI. The CDR3 loop spans 12 amino acids. The DNA for the CDR3 is TGTGCCAGCTCAACGGACCGAAACACCATATATTTT. The encoded protein is CASSTDRNTIYF.